This T cell receptor (beta chain) was retrieved from a study of somatic mutations in cytotoxic T cells in rheumatoid arthritis (dated by TCRdb to between 2016 and 2019). Study-level background: Peripheral blood (about 32 ml EDTA) was collected from patients immediately after diagnosis and before any treatment began. Sorted V beta1+ cells also underwent TCRB sequencing, and some V beta antibody-stained T-cell populations were flow-sorted at nearly 100% purity on a FACSAria II or Sony SH800. To characterize clonality, the study used TCRB deep sequencing while asking whether somatic mutations are carried by expanded CD8+ T-cell clones in newly diagnosed, untreated rheumatoid arthritis. TCRB deep sequencing was performed for more than 50 rheumatoid arthritis patients and 20 healthy controls. The median ages of the patient and control groups were essentially identical. Findings and caveats that apply to the study as a whole: In about an eighth of the 65 patients, more than 20% of CD8+ cells belonged to the largest CD8+ clone, while several identical CD8+ TCRB sequences were shared between blood and synovial fluid. The antigen targets of the expanded CD8+ clones were unknown, and absence from virus-specific databases did not rule out viral specificity. An increase of CD8+ clonality with age was seen in patients (Spearman r ~ 0.53) but not in healthy controls. No adjustment for multiple comparisons was made for the slight TRBV07 underrepresentation in patients. There was no significant difference in CD8+ T-cell clonality between rheumatoid arthritis patients and age-matched healthy controls.

With respect to this clone: Its antigen is still unknown. Per-nucleotide qualities are absent, and no much larger clonotype sits a single base away.

Taken from cysteine to phenylalanine, the CDR3 has 17 residues. Of all the DNA, just the CDR3 is kept, 51 bases in frame from base 1. Trimming removed 4 bases from V and 10 bases from J; the gene matches leave 11 bases unexplained. The germline V gene (reference sequence) yields MNHEY for CDR1 and SMNVEV for CDR2. CD4+ and CD8+ cells were isolated by positive magnetic bead selection on an AutoMACS, and purity was checked by flow cytometry. After a first flow cytometry screen using a TCR V beta antibody panel, clonal expansions were characterized through TCRB deep sequencing of sorted CD8+ fractions. Peripheral blood mononuclear cells were obtained using density gradient separation with Ficoll-Paque PLUS. DNA from CD4-enriched, CD8-enriched or PBMC samples was extracted using Nucleospin Tissue or Tissue XS kits and then quantified on a Qubit 2.0 fluorometer. Sequencing of TCRB CDR3 was done on genomic DNA with the immunoSEQ assay. The original methods were these. Published virus-specific TCRB sequences were compared with patient CD8+ clones larger than 1%, and only a few matches were found. The analyses included only productive TCRB rearrangements. Clonality was expressed as a Shannon entropy-based productive clonality index, with each clone defined by a unique TCRB CDR3 sequence. The template counts of each clone relative to the total templates per sample were used to calculate repertoire overlap between two samples. A correlation with a Spearman r of roughly 0.66 was found between V-gene usage by flow cytometry and V-gene usage by TCRB sequencing. TCRdb limited this immuneACCESS table to in-frame rearrangements with V and J called. A share of clones is missing; checked studies link under half to unresolved V genes, and the rest is unexplained. That table gives V, J and clone size, and the DNA gave D and trimming. In all, the sample holds some 17,000 clones, and approximately 84% of those were seen once. Roughly 20% of the sample belongs to the ten largest clones.

This TCR derives from an adult with rheumatoid arthritis. The specimen was CD8+ T cells sorted from blood. The sequence joins TRBV27 to TRBJ2-1, and TRBD2 aligns with 15 junction nucleotides. The sequenced DNA is TGTGCCAGCAGTTGGGTCAAACCGGGACTAGCGGGAGGCGAGCAGTTCTTC. This translates into CASSWVKPGLAGGEQFF.